This TCR beta chain was captured in a study of T-cell memory formation after mild COVID-19. 5'RACE primed from the constant segment yielded TCR alpha and TCR beta cDNA libraries bearing sample barcodes and UMIs. TCRdb re-derived calls from the 5' RACE reads in MiXCR, one entry per CDR3 protein. The table includes about half a million distinct CDR3 sequences, 18% detected once. Study observations and caveats: Contracting CD8+ clones were enriched in EMRA, CD4+ mainly in CM and EM.

The table lists this clonotype with a few counts. Its specificity is not known. What was sequenced was PBMCs or a T cell subset sorted from them (not recorded which). The sequence derives from an adult woman who had mild COVID-19 (a few samples of this study predate the infection). Cell type and time point are not known.

The CDR3 region is CASSQIGVETQYF. The CDR3 DNA reads TGCGCCAGCAGCCAGATAGGGGTAGAGACCCAGTACTTC. J is TRBJ2-5 and V is TRBV4-3; the D gene is possibly TRBD1 (5 bases). From germline, CDR1 is LGHNA and CDR2 YSLEER. V was trimmed by 3 bases and J by 4 bases, leaving 9 bases between them. The CDR3 is 13 amino acids.